A single sample gave rise to the 26 T cell receptor beta chains below, sequenced in a study of T cell changes during pregnancy in multiple sclerosis. Assay: immunoSEQ multiplex PCR; the TCRdb copy retains only in-frame clones and omits some. The sample includes 40,000 to 55,000 clones, around nine tenths of them seen just once. The material sequenced was CD4+ T cells from peripheral blood mononuclear cells, taken in the second trimester of pregnancy. The receptor source for this set is a female donor with multiple sclerosis, enrolled in a pregnancy study.

This clone occurred once. The genes are TRBV9 and TRBJ1-2; 7 bases line up with TRBD1. This CDR3 contains 15 residues. After removal of 4 bases from V and 2 bases from J, the junction contained 8 bases not matched to a gene. The germline V gene encodes CDR1 SGDLS and CDR2 YYNGEE. CDR3 sequence: CASSRSGTENYGYTF. The CDR3 nucleotides read TGTGCCAGCAGCCGATCCGGGACAGAAAACTATGGCTACACCTTC.

The V call is TRBV15, the J call TRBJ1-2, with unresolved D. V gave up 4 bases and J gave up 8 bases, with 11 bases separating them. The CDR3 is 12 amino acids. CDR1 LNHNV and CDR2 YYDKDF come from the germline V gene (reference sequence). As DNA, the CDR3 is TGTGCCACCAGCAATCTTAATCCGGGCTACACCTTC. It translates to CATSNLNPGYTF.

This CDR3 reads CASSAQTGGDTEAFF. Written as DNA, the CDR3 is TGTGCCAGCAGTGCTCAAACAGGGGGGGACACTGAAGCTTTCTTT. The rearrangement joins TRBV25-1 to TRBJ1-1; TRBD1 aligns across 8 bases. Germline CDR1 MGHDK, CDR2 SYGVNS. This CDR3 spans 15 amino acids. V trimming: 4 bases; J trimming: 3 bases; junction bases outside the gene matches: 7.

The rearrangement uses TRBV6-5 and TRBJ1-1, with D possibly matching TRBD1 (6 bases). The CDR3 extends over 12 amino acids. V lost 10 bases, J lost 7 bases, and 16 bases lay in between. CDR1 and CDR2 from the germline V gene are MNHEY and SVGAGI. This chain's CDR3 is CAIHNRVNEAFF. The DNA for the CDR3 is TGTGCCATCCACAACAGGGTAAATGAAGCTTTCTTT.

The V and J genes are TRBV30 and TRBJ1-5, with TRBD1 matching 7 bases. CDR3 size: 16 residues. The junction had 7 bases not matched to a gene; V was cut back by 2 bases and J by 0 bases. Germline CDR1 and CDR2: GTSNPN and SVGIG (reference sequence). This CDR3 is CAWSPNRGVSNQPQHF. The CDR3 DNA is TGTGCCTGGAGTCCCAACAGGGGCGTTAGCAATCAGCCCCAGCATTTT. Looking up the rest from reference TRBV30 and TRBJ1-5 gives the full variable domain: SQTIHQWPATLVQPVGSPLSLECTVEGTSNPNLYWYRQAAGRGLQLLFYSVGIGQISSEVPQNLSASRPQDRQFILSSKKLLLSDSGFYLCAWSPNRGVSNQPQHFGDGTRLSIL.

The chain has TRBV5-4 and TRBJ2-2; a weak D match, TRBD2 (6 bases). Trimming removed 3 bases at V and 8 bases at J, with 26 bases between. Germline V gene data show CDR1 as SGHNT and CDR2 as YYREEE (reference sequence). The CDR3 has 18 amino acids. Here the CDR3 reads CASSSGGLRGLSLGELFF. Here the CDR3 DNA reads TGTGCCAGCAGCTCCGGCGGCCTGCGGGGCCTTTCCTTAGGGGAGCTGTTTTTT.

This chain links TRBV4-2 with TRBJ2-1; D is uncertain. This CDR3 spans 12 amino acids. Germline CDR1 LGHNA, CDR2 YNFKEQ. Trimming took off 6 bases at V and 8 bases at J, with 11 bases between the two ends. The CDR3 bases are TGTGCCAGCAGTCTTACTTTAGATGAGCAGTTCTTC. Translation gives CASSLTLDEQFF.

This clone was picked up one time. The chain has TRBV27 and TRBJ1-4; D perhaps matches TRBD1 (6 bases). This CDR3 has 12 amino acids. Deletions cut 2 bases from V and 10 bases from J, with 8 bases between. CDR1 and CDR2 from the germline V gene are MNHEY and SMNVEV (reference sequence). The CDR3 here is CASSLGGGKLFF. CDR3 DNA: TGTGCCAGCAGTTTAGGGGGCGGAAAACTGTTTTTT.

The rearrangement links TRBV5-4 to TRBJ2-2, with TRBD1 matching 7 bases. The germline V gene encodes CDR1 SGHNT and CDR2 YYREEE (reference sequence). After removal of 9 bases from V and 4 bases from J, the junction contained 12 bases not matched to a gene. The CDR3 has 15 amino acids. The CDR3 loop is CAISRGQGTTGELFF. In nucleotides, the CDR3 is TGTGCCATCTCGAGGGGGCAGGGGACCACCGGGGAGCTGTTTTTT.

The CDR3 is CASISPGTVEAFF. DNA for the CDR3: TGTGCCAGCATCTCCCCAGGGACTGTTGAAGCTTTCTTT. The V and J genes are TRBV6-5 and TRBJ1-1; D might be TRBD1 (5 bases). CDR1 and CDR2 (germline): MNHEY, SVGAGI. The CDR3 is 13 amino acids. V lost 7 bases, J lost 7 bases, and 16 bases lay in between.

This chain connects TRBV7-2 to TRBJ1-1; TRBD1 might be the D (6 bases). The length of the CDR3 is 16 residues. Germline-derived CDR1 and CDR2 are SGHTA and FQGNSA. V shed 5 bases and J shed 1 base, with 17 bases lying between them. The CDR3 DNA reads as TGTGCCAGCAGCCCGCGGACAGTACAACAGAACACTGAAGCTTTCTTT. Protein sequence: CASSPRTVQQNTEAFF.

The chain joins TRBV18 to TRBJ1-5, with D tentatively TRBD1 (6 bases). V was trimmed by 4 bases and J by 0 bases, leaving 16 bases between them. The CDR3 length is 17 residues. Germline loops: CDR1 KGHSH, CDR2 LQKENI. CDR3: CASSQTGRSFSNQPQHF. The CDR3 region has the DNA TGTGCCAGCTCACAAACAGGGCGCTCCTTTAGCAATCAGCCCCAGCATTTT.

The V and J genes are TRBV2 and TRBJ1-5; 9 bases are shared with TRBD1. CDR3 length equals 13 residues. In germline, CDR1 is SNHLY, CDR2 FYNNEI. The V gene end was trimmed by 8 bases and the J gene end by 7 bases; junction bases not matched to a gene: 6. The CDR3 reads CASGTGQKQPQHF. The CDR3 region has the DNA TGTGCCAGCGGGACAGGGCAAAAGCAGCCCCAGCATTTT. The full variable domain, in which reference TRBV2 and TRBJ1-5 provide the parts outside the CDR3, is EPEVTQTPSHQVTQMGQEVILRCVPISNHLYFYWYRQILGQKVEFLVSFYNNEISEKSEIFDDQFSVERPDGSNFTLKIRSTKLEDSAMYFCASGTGQKQPQHFGDGTRLSIL.

The V call is TRBV7-6, the J call TRBJ1-1, with D maybe TRBD1 (6 bases). Trimming took 1 base from V and 4 from J, leaving 16 bases between them. The germline V gene encodes CDR1 SGHVS and CDR2 FNYEAQ. The CDR3 is 16 residues long. CDR3 sequence (DNA): TGTGCCAGCAGCTTAGGCTGGCAGGGGTTGAGCACTGAAGCTTTCTTT. Protein product: CASSLGWQGLSTEAFF.

V usage is TRBV6-1 and J usage is TRBJ2-5; the D is unclear. V lost 0 bases, J lost 4 bases, and 12 bases lay in between. Germline loops: CDR1 MNHNS, CDR2 SASEGT. The CDR3 covers 15 residues. The CDR3 nucleotides are TGTGCCAGCAGTGAAGCGCGTGGTGATCCAGAGACCCAGTACTTC. Encoded protein: CASSEARGDPETQYF.

V gene TRBV7-6 combines with J gene TRBJ1-6, with D possibly matching TRBD1 (5 bases). V dropped 4 bases and J dropped 5 bases, with 15 bases sitting between them. The germline V gene has CDR1 SGHVS and CDR2 FNYEAQ. The CDR3 sequence is 16 residues long. The CDR3 protein is CASSSGGGSHNSPLHF. CDR3 nucleotides: TGTGCCAGCAGCTCCGGGGGTGGCAGCCATAATTCACCCCTCCACTTT.

In this sample, this clone turned up once. This chain uses TRBV7-9 with TRBJ2-2; a weak D match, TRBD1 (5 bases). The V gene lost 5 bases and the J gene lost 4 bases, with 17 bases spanning the gap. CDR1 is SEHNR, CDR2 FQNEAQ, per germline (reference sequence). The CDR3 contains 16 residues. The CDR3 DNA follows: TGTGCCAGCAGCCCACTTAGGCAGGGCCTCACCGGGGAGCTGTTTTTT. Translated: CASSPLRQGLTGELFF.

The genes are TRBV11-1 and TRBJ2-7, with 9 bases fitting TRBD1. V dropped 5 bases and J dropped 1; count of bases not matched to a gene: 6. The CDR3 extends over 15 amino acids. Germline values: CDR1 SGHAT, CDR2 FQDESV (reference sequence). DNA of the CDR3: TGTGCCAGCAGCCGGGGCGGGACAGGGTCCTACGAGCAGTACTTC. This translates into CASSRGGTGSYEQYF. Full variable domain (remainder filled in from reference TRBV11-1 and TRBJ2-7): EAEVAQSPRYKITEKSQAVAFWCDPISGHATLYWYRQILGQGPELLVQFQDESVVDDSQLPKDRFSAERLKGVDSTLKIQPAELGDSAMYLCASSRGGTGSYEQYFGPGTRLTVT.

This chain connects TRBV5-1 to TRBJ1-1; D is uncertain. Germline values: CDR1 SGHRS, CDR2 YFSETQ. The V end lost 2 bases, the J end lost 5 bases, and 19 bases lay between the germline ends. The CDR3 is 16 amino acids. CDR3 DNA sequence: TGCGCCAGCAGCTTCACCCACGGGAGCCGGGCAACTGAAGCTTTCTTT. Amino acids: CASSFTHGSRATEAFF.

This chain links TRBV9 with TRBJ1-4; D is unclear. The germline gives CDR1 SGDLS, CDR2 YYNGEE. V was trimmed by 3 bases and J by 7 bases, leaving 13 bases between them. The CDR3 covers 14 residues. CDR3 amino acids: CASSADLRSEKLFF. The CDR3 nucleotides read TGTGCCAGCAGCGCGGACTTGCGAAGTGAAAAACTGTTTTTT.

V usage is TRBV2 and J usage is TRBJ1-5; D unclear. In germline, CDR1 is SNHLY, CDR2 FYNNEI. This CDR3 comprises 14 residues. V lost 5 bases to trimming and J lost 5 bases, with 13 bases between them. The CDR3 reads CASSPPDLDQPQHF. CDR3 nucleotides: TGTGCCAGCAGTCCTCCCGACTTGGATCAGCCCCAGCATTTT.

The chain couples TRBV18 to TRBJ1-1; 7 bases map to TRBD1. The junction had 16 bases not matched to a gene; V was cut back by 6 bases and J by 0 bases. Germline assignment: CDR1 KGHSH and CDR2 LQKENI. The CDR3 is 18 residues long. The CDR3 protein is CASSDRRGMRNMNTEAFF. As DNA, the CDR3 is TGTGCCAGCTCGGACAGGAGGGGGATGCGTAACATGAACACTGAAGCTTTCTTT.

The chain uses TRBV5-4 and TRBJ1-2; no clear D gene. Germline loops: CDR1 SGHNT, CDR2 YYREEE (reference sequence). This CDR3 region has 13 residues. Trimming took 4 bases from V and 1 from J, leaving 8 bases between them. CDR3 DNA sequence: TGTGCCAGCAGCATAGACAATAACTATGGCTACACCTTC. It specifies CASSIDNNYGYTF.

The genes are TRBV2 and TRBJ1-1; 9 nucleotides align to TRBD1. The V gene end was trimmed by 6 bases and the J gene end by 4 bases; junction bases not matched to a gene: 3. Germline assignment: CDR1 SNHLY and CDR2 FYNNEI. CDR3 length: 13 amino acids. CDR3 in DNA: TGTGCCAGCAGAAAGGACAGGGGCACTGAAGCTTTCTTT. As protein: CASRKDRGTEAFF.

The CDR3 spells CASSTVRGNTEAFF. CDR3 nucleotides: TGTGCCAGTAGTACAGTTCGGGGTAACACTGAAGCTTTCTTT. The chain joins TRBV19 to TRBJ1-1; D is unclear. The CDR3 has 14 residues. With 4 bases removed from V and 2 bases from J, the gap between germline ends came to 11 bases. Germline V CDR1 and CDR2: LNHDA, SQIVND (reference sequence).

This chain joins TRBV4-1 and TRBJ1-4; D possibly corresponds to TRBD1 (6 bases). The CDR3 contains 15 residues. V dropped 5 bases and J dropped 5 bases, with 15 bases sitting between them. Looked up from germline, CDR1 is MGHRA and CDR2 is YSYEKL. This chain's CDR3 is CASSFRQADNEKLFF. The CDR3 DNA is TGCGCCAGCAGCTTCCGACAGGCGGACAATGAAAAACTGTTTTTT.